The rows below give T cell receptor beta chains drawn from one sample of a study of T cell repertoires in cytomegalovirus infection. For these TCRs, the target antigens are not known. TCRdb passed the reads through MiXCR, listing each CDR3 protein once. This table has 700,000 to 950,000 distinct CDR3 sequences, about 31% appearing once. The specimen was cultured CD8+ T cells from PBMCs, collected from culture after CMV antigen stimulation. The receptor set was obtained from a human donor in good health (CMV status not recorded). Some clones in this sample may be carry-over from other donors' samples. The CDR3 runs from the conserved cysteine through the conserved F or W. The D gene is left open where the match is weak. The size of a clone is reported for some rows only, either as once, few or many, or as a class for expanded clones.

size	D	V	J	CDR3	DNA
many	.	TRBV2	TRBJ1-5	CASSAGGPGGNQPQHF	TGTGCCAGCAGTGCGGGAGGCCCGGGCGGCAATCAGCCCCAGCATTTT
many	.	TRBV7-2	TRBJ1-1	CASSSSRNTEAFF	TGTGCCAGCAGCTCTAGTCGAAACACTGAAGCTTTCTTT
many	.	TRBV7-4	TRBJ1-2	CASSSSEGGYTF	TGTGCCAGCAGCTCGTCCGAGGGCGGCTACACCTTC
.	.	TRBV11-2	TRBJ2-7	CASSLSEGQTYEQYF	TGTGCCAGCAGCTTATCGGAGGGACAGACATACGAGCAGTACTTC
.	TRBD2	TRBV12-3/TRBV12-4	TRBJ2-7	CASRPSGGVSEQYF	TGTGCCAGCCGACCTAGCGGGGGGGTATCGGAGCAGTACTTC
.	.	TRBV6-5	TRBJ1-1	CASSYVGVNTEAFF	TGTGCCAGCAGTTACGTGGGGGTGAACACTGAAGCTTTCTTT
.	TRBD1	TRBV4-1	TRBJ1-1	CASSPRTGGMIGSEAFF	TGCGCCAGCAGCCCAAGGACAGGGGGGATGATCGGTTCTGAAGCTTTCTTT
.	.	TRBV13	TRBJ1-5	CASSLDRVGEPQHF	TGTGCCAGCAGCTTAGACAGGGTAGGGGAGCCCCAGCATTTT
few	.	TRBV25-1	TRBJ1-4	CASKEGKLFF	TGTGCCAGCAAAGAGGGAAAACTGTTTTTT
.	.	TRBV7-9	TRBJ2-5	CATSYVGGGETQYF	TGTGCCACCTCGTACGTTGGAGGAGGGGAGACCCAGTACTTC
few	.	TRBV5-4	TRBJ1-1	CASSFGQATTEAFF	TGTGCCAGCAGCTTTGGTCAGGCGACTACTGAAGCTTTCTTT
many	.	TRBV6-5	TRBJ2-3	CASSPRGGTDTQYF	TGTGCCAGCAGCCCAAGGGGGGGCACAGATACGCAGTATTTT
many	.	TRBV7-8	TRBJ2-1	CASSHEPGNYNEQFF	TGTGCCAGCAGTCACGAACCGGGAAACTACAATGAGCAGTTCTTC
.	TRBD1	TRBV27	TRBJ1-5	CVSSSSQGIQQPQHF	TGTGTCAGCAGTTCTTCACAGGGGATCCAACAGCCCCAGCATTTT
few	.	TRBV6-5	TRBJ2-1	CASSYSRAQYNEQFF	TGTGCCAGCAGTTACTCGAGGGCCCAGTACAATGAGCAGTTCTTC
few	.	TRBV6-1	TRBJ2-1	CASSEAGGYNEQFF	TGTGCCAGCAGTGAAGCTGGGGGATACAATGAGCAGTTCTTC
few	.	TRBV12-5	TRBJ1-4	CASGSQGGEKLFF	TGTGCTAGTGGTTCGCAGGGCGGGGAAAAACTGTTTTTT